This T cell receptor beta chain stems from a study of shared clonotypes between healthy human individuals. Regarding the study as a whole: An effect of sequencing depth on clonotype sharing among donors was expected.

Trimming took 1 base from V and 9 from J, leaving 7 bases between them. CDR1 is GTSNPN, CDR2 SVGIG, per germline (reference sequence). The CDR3 loop spans 12 amino acids. Each subset's genomic DNA was shared equally among a number of immunoSEQ plates. Measured with immunoSEQ multiplex PCR; TCRdb has only the in-frame clones, and not every one. Seen here are around 2.1 million clones, roughly 95% observed once, and the top ten hold around 0.13%. For this clone: What it recognizes is unknown.

The TCR comes from a man between 18 and 35 years old in good health. The specimen sequenced was naive CD4+ T cells sorted from blood. Subset described: CD45RA+ positively selected. The rearrangement links TRBV30 to TRBJ1-6, with no clear D. The CDR3 nucleotides are TGTGCCTGGAGTGGGGGTACTTCACCCCTCCACTTT. This translates into CAWSGGTSPLHF.